The clone carrying this T cell receptor (beta chain) showed up just once. Measured with immunoSEQ multiplex PCR; TCRdb has only the in-frame clones, and not every one. The sample carries approximately 2.3 million clones, over 90% recorded once. This entry comes from a study of shared clonotypes between healthy human individuals. The germline gives CDR1 LNHDA, CDR2 SQIVND (reference sequence). The CDR3 length is 14 residues. Trimming took 7 bases from V and 5 from J, leaving 17 bases between them. The TCR comes from a young man in good health. Some clones in this sample may be carry-over from other donors' samples. Source material: naive CD4+ T cells from PBMCs. Specified subset: CD45RA+ positively selected. V is TRBV19 and J is TRBJ1-1; D unresolved. For the CDR3, the DNA is TGTGCCAGTACCGATCCCCCGGGTTGGACTGAAGCTTTCTTT. This gives the protein CASTDPPGWTEAFF.